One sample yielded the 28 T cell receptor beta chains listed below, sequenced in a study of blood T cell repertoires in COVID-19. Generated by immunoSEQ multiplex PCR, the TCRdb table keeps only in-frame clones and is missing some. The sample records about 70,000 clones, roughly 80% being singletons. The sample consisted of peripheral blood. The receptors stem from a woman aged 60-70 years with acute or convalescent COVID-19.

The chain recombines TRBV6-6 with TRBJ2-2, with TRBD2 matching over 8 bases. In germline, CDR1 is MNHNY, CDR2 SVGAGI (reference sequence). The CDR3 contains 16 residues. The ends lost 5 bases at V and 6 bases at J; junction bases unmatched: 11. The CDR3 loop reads CASSPRTSKSAGELFF. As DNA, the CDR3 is TGTGCCAGCAGTCCACGGACTAGCAAGTCAGCCGGGGAGCTGTTTTTT.

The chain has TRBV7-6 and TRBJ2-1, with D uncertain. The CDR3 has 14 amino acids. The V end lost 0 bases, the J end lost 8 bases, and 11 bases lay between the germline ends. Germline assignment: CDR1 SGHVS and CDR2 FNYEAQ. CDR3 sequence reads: CASSLATLLHEQFF. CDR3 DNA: TGTGCCAGCAGCTTAGCTACCCTACTCCATGAGCAGTTCTTC.

The CDR3 loop reads CASTPLRGYQFF. CDR3 sequence (DNA): TGCGCCAGCACCCCCCTGAGGGGGTACCAGTTCTTC. The rearrangement uses TRBV23-1 and TRBJ2-1; D may be TRBD1 (6 bases). TRBV23-1 falls under the ORF class, with uncertain function. The CDR3 has 12 amino acids. V was clipped by 7 bases and J by 13 bases, with 17 bases between them.

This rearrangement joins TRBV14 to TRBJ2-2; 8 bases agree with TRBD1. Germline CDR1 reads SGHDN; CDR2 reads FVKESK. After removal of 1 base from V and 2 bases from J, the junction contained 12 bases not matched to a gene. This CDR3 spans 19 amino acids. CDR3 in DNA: TGTGCCAGCAGCCAAGTGGTAGGCCAGGGGGCGTTTAACACCGGGGAGCTGTTTTTT. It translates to CASSQVVGQGAFNTGELFF.

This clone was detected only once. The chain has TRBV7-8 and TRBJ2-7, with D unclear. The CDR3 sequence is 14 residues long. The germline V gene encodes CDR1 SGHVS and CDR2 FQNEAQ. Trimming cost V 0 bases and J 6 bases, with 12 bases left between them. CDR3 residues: CASSLAGGSGEQYF. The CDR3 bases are TGTGCCAGCAGCTTAGCGGGTGGTTCGGGCGAGCAGTACTTC.

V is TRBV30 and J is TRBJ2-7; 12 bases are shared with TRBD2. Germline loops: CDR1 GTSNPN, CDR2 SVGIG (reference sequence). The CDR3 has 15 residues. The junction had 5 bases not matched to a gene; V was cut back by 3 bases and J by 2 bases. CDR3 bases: TGTGCCTGGAGCCCTACTAGCGGGGGGACCTACGAGCAGTACTTC. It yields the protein CAWSPTSGGTYEQYF. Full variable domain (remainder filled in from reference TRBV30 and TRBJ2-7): SQTIHQWPATLVQPVGSPLSLECTVEGTSNPNLYWYRQAAGRGLQLLFYSVGIGQISSEVPQNLSASRPQDRQFILSSKKLLLSDSGFYLCAWSPTSGGTYEQYFGPGTRLTVT.

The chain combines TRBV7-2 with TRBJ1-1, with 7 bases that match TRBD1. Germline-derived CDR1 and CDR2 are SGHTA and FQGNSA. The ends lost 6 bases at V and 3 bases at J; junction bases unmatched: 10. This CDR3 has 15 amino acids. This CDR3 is CASRQQGFRDTEAFF. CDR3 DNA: TGTGCCAGCAGGCAACAGGGGTTTCGGGACACTGAAGCTTTCTTT.

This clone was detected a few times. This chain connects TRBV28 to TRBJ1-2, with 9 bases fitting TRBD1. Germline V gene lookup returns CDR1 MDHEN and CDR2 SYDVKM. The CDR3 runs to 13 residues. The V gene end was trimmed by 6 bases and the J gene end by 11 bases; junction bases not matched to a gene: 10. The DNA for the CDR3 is TGTGCCAGCAGCTACGGGACAGGGAGTTGGTACACCTTC. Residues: CASSYGTGSWYTF.

The CDR3 here is CASSTHGQRRNTEAFF. The DNA of the CDR3 is TGTGCCAGCAGCACCCACGGACAGCGGAGGAACACTGAAGCTTTCTTT. This sequence joins TRBV7-3 and TRBJ1-1; a possible D gene is TRBD1 (6 bases). Trimming removed 5 bases at V and 1 base at J, with 17 bases between. The CDR3 is 16 amino acids. CDR1 is SGHTA, CDR2 FQGTGA, per germline.

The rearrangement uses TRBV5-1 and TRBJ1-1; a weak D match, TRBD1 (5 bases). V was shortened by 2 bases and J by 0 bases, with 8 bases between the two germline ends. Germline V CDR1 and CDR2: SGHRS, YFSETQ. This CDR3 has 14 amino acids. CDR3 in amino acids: CASSFGHLNTEAFF. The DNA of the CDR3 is TGCGCCAGCAGCTTCGGACACTTGAACACTGAAGCTTTCTTT.

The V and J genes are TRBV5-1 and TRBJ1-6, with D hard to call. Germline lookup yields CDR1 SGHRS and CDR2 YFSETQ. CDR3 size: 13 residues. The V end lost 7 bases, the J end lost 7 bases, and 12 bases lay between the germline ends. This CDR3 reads CASGRGGNSPLHF. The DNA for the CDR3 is TGCGCCAGCGGGCGGGGAGGCAATTCACCCCTCCACTTT.

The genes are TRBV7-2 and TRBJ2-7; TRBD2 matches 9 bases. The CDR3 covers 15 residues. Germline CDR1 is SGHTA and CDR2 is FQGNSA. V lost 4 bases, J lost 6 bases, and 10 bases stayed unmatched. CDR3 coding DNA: TGTGCCAGCAGCTCGACTAGCGGAGTCTTTTCCGAGCAGTACTTC. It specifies CASSSTSGVFSEQYF.

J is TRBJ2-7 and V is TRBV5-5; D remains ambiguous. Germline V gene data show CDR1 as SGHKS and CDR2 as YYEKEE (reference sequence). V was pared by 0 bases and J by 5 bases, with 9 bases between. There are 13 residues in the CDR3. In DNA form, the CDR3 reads TGTGCCAGCAGCTTGGTTTCGAGGAACGAGCAGTACTTC. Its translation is CASSLVSRNEQYF. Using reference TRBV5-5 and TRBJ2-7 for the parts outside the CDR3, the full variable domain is DAGVTQSPTHLIKTRGQQVTLRCSPISGHKSVSWYQQVLGQGPQFIFQYYEKEERGRGNFPDRFSARQFPNYSSELNVNALLLGDSALYLCASSLVSRNEQYFGPGTRLTVT.

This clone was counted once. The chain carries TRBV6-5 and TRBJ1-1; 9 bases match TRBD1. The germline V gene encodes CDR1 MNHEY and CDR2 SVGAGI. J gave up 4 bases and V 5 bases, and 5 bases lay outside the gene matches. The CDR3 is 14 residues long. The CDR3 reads CASSPGQGITEAFF. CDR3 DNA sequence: TGTGCCAGCAGTCCGGGACAGGGAATCACTGAAGCTTTCTTT.

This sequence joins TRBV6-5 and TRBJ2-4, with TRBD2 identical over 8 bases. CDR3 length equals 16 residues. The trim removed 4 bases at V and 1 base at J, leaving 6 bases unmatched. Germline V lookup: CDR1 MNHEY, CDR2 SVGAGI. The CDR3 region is CASSSPASGAKNIQYF. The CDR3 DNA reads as TGTGCCAGCAGTTCCCCGGCTAGCGGGGCCAAAAACATTCAGTACTTC.

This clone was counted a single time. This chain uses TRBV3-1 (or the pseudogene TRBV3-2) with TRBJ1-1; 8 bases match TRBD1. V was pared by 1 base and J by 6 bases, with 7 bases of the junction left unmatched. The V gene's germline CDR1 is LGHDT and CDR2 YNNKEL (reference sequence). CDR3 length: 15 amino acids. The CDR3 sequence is CASSQGGQDYAEAFF. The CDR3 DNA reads TGTGCCAGCAGCCAAGGGGGACAGGACTACGCTGAAGCTTTCTTT.

For the CDR3, the DNA is TGCGCCAGCAGCCCTCCGGGGGGGGCGCATTTAAATGAGCAGTTCTTC. Its translation is CASSPPGGAHLNEQFF. This chain links TRBV5-1 with TRBJ2-1; 8 bases are shared with TRBD2. Trimming took 4 bases from V and 7 from J; bases not matched to a gene: 13. CDR3 length: 16 amino acids. Per the germline V gene, CDR1 is SGHRS and CDR2 is YFSETQ.

The CDR3 protein is CASRAVVDRGNQPQHF. For the CDR3, the DNA is TGTGCCAGCCGGGCTGTGGTAGACAGGGGGAATCAGCCCCAGCATTTT. This chain uses TRBV28 with TRBJ1-5, with 9 bases lining up with TRBD1. Trimming cost V 8 bases and J 4 bases; bases outside gene matches: 12. The CDR3 is 16 residues long. Germline V gene sequence: CDR1 MDHEN, CDR2 SYDVKM.

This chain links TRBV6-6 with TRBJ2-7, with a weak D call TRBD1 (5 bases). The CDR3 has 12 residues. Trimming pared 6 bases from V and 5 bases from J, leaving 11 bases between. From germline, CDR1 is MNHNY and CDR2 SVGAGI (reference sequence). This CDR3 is CASSSDSDEQYF. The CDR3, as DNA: TGTGCCAGCAGCTCAGACAGCGACGAGCAGTACTTC.

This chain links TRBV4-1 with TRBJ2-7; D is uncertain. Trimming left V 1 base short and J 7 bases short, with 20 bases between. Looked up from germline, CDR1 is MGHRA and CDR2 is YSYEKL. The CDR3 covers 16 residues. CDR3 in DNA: TGCGCCAGCAGCCAAGGTCAGTTAGCCAGATCGAAGGAGCAGTACTTC. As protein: CASSQGQLARSKEQYF.

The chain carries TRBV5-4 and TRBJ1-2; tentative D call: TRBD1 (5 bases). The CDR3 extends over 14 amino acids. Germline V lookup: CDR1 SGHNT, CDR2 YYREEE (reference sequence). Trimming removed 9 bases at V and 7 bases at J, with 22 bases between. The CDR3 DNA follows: TGTGCCACCATCGGGGATCGGGGGAGTAGTGGCTACACCTTC. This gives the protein CATIGDRGSSGYTF.

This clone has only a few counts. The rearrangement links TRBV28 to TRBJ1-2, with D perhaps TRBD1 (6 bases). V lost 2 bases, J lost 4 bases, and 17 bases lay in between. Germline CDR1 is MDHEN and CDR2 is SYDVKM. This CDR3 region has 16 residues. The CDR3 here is CASSLRTGPTIYGYTF. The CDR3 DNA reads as TGTGCCAGCAGTTTACGTACAGGGCCAACTATCTATGGCTACACCTTC.

The CDR3 DNA sequence: TGTGCCAGCAGCTTAGAGGGACTAGCGGGTGGTGAGCAGTTCTTC. It codes for CASSLEGLAGGEQFF. The V gene is TRBV11-1, the J gene TRBJ2-1; 12 bases fit TRBD2. The V segment lost 1 base and the J segment 9 bases; nucleotides outside the gene matches: 4. The germline CDR1 and CDR2 sequences are SGHAT and FQDESV (reference sequence). This CDR3 contains 15 residues.

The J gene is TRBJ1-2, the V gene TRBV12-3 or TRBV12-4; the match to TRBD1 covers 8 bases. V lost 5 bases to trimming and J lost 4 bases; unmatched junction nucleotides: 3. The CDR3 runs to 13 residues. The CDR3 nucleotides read TGTGCCAGCAGTCCGGGACAGGTCTATGGCTACACCTTC. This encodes CASSPGQVYGYTF.

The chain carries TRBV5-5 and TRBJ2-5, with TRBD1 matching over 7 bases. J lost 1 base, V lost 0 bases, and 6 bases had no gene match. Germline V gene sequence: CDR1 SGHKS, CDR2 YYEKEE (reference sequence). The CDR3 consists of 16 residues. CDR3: CASSLDPTGPQETQYF. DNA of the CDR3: TGTGCCAGCAGCTTGGACCCGACAGGGCCCCAAGAGACCCAGTACTTC.

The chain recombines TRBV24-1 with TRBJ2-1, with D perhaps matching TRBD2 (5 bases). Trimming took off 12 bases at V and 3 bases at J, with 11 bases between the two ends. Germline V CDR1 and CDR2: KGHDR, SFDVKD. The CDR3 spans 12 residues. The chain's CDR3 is CASGNFYNEQFF. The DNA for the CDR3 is TGTGCCTCCGGGAACTTCTACAATGAGCAGTTCTTC.

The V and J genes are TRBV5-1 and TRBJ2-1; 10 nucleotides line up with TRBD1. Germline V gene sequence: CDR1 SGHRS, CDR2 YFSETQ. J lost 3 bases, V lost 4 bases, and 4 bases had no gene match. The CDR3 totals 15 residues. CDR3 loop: CASSPDRGVYNEQFF. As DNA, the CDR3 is TGCGCCAGCAGCCCGGACAGGGGGGTCTACAATGAGCAGTTCTTC.

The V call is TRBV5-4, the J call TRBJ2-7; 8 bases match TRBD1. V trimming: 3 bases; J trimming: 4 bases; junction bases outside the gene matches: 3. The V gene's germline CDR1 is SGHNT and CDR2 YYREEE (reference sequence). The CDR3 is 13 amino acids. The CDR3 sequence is CASSWGQAYEQYF. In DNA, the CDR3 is TGTGCCAGCAGCTGGGGACAGGCTTACGAGCAGTACTTC.